Below, one T cell receptor (beta chain) is given with its context. The target antigen is unknown. After removal of 4 bases from V and 1 base from J, the junction contained 3 bases not matched to a gene. The CDR3 is 14 residues long. Germline assignment: CDR1 SGHRS and CDR2 YFSETQ. Every bit of the isolated RNA underwent reverse transcription, so sequencing read expressed TCRB transcripts. Profiled with immunoSEQ multiplex PCR; TCRdb holds only in-frame clones, not every one. Of 200,000 to 300,000 clones listed, less than 15% are singletons. These data are taken from a study of beta chain features in type 1 diabetes. Study at large: Across all samples, roughly 98,000,000 sorted cells were examined. Broader study findings: The naive, central memory and Treg TCRB repertoires showed an apparent similarity that was greater among patients than among healthy donors.

Purity of each sorted population was above 95%. The sample was naive CD4+ T cells from blood. This sequence joins TRBV5-1 and TRBJ1-1; 8 nucleotides line up with TRBD1. The receptor comes from a woman in her thirties or forties in good health. CDR3 coding DNA: TGCGCCAGCAGCCCGGACAGGGCGAACACTGAAGCTTTCTTT. Translated, it gives CASSPDRANTEAFF.